Here is one T cell receptor beta chain with its context. This clone was observed a single time. Its cognate antigen has yet to be identified. There are no base qualities to consult, and no much larger clone falls within one base. This sample stems from a study of blood T cell repertoires in COVID-19 (dated by TCRdb to 2018 to 2020). As for the study more broadly: Samples covering the acute and convalescent phases of COVID-19 were provided by collaborators in the United States, Italy and Spain. The material from the prospective study consisted of cDNA or gDNA derived from T cells, B-cell-depleted T cells, or PBMCs. Subjects who had been exposed to COVID-19, were actively infected with it, or had recovered from it provided the deeply sampled blood TCRbeta repertoires that made up the dataset. The repertoires were made available in a free public database intended to serve as a resource for research on the immune response to SARS-CoV-2. Samples were obtained from the ongoing ImmuneRACE study (first 160 participants) and from some 1,300 subjects provided by 6 global collaborators. The sample metadata nearly always contained a de-identified subject ID, COVID-19 status, age in years and sex. Where available, HLA class I and class II types were taken from metadata supplied by the sample provider and were not determined by assay-based typing.

TCRbeta CDR3 regions were amplified from genomic DNA using the immunoSEQ Assay, a bias-controlled multiplex PCR. The published analysis was carried out like this. The number of nucleated cells in each sample was estimated from the amplification of reference gene primers within the assay. Sequence reads were collapsed and filtered to measure the absolute abundance of every unique TCRbeta CDR3 rearrangement. Productive Simpson clonality was computed per sample as the square root of Simpson's diversity index over productive rearrangements. TCRdb carries this immuneACCESS record with in-frame sequences only. Its versions omit some clonotypes, under half of them owing to an unresolved V gene in the studies checked, with the rest unexplained. V, J and clone size are those of that table, while D and trimming were read from the DNA. Across this sample there are some 46,000 clones, with less than 90% seen only once. The top ten clones comprise around 7% of the sample.

The research as a whole found: The amount of clinical and demographic metadata varied by source and participant and was provided uncurated.

Each collaborating institution followed its own protocols to collect whole blood in K2EDTA tubes. For TCRbeta analysis, collaborators shipped samples in one of three forms: frozen whole blood, isolated PBMCs, or DNA extracted from either of those sample types. CDR1 and CDR2, per the germline V gene, are KGHSH and LQKENI. Here V drops 6 bases and J drops 8 bases, and the junction holds 8 bases not matched to any gene. The CDR3 measures 15 amino acids from cysteine to phenylalanine. Of all the DNA, just the CDR3 is kept, 45 bases in frame from base 1. The receptor chain draws on TRBV18 and TRBJ2-1, and 12 junctional nucleotides match TRBD2. Sequencing was performed on peripheral blood. The origin of this receptor is a man in his fifties or sixties with active COVID-19. The CDR3 reads as follows: CASSPLAGGHDEQFF. The base sequence is TGTGCCAGCTCGCCGCTAGCGGGGGGGCACGATGAGCAGTTCTTC.